The clone carrying this T cell receptor beta chain has only a few counts. Its specificity is unknown. The study reverse transcribed the entire isolated RNA, so it sequenced expressed TCRB transcripts. Sequencing used immunoSEQ multiplex PCR; TCRdb keeps in-frame clones, though not all of them. The data contain hundreds of thousands of clones, 13% of them singletons. CDR1 is MDHEN and CDR2 is SYDVKM in the germline V gene. The CDR3 contains 15 residues. With V trimmed by 2 bases and J by 5 bases, 5 bases remained unmatched. This entry is derived from a study of beta chain features in type 1 diabetes. The overall study: The examined sorted cells totaled over 85,000,000 across samples.

Findings of the study overall: People with Type 1 diabetes carried modestly yet significantly shorter TCRB CDR3s in all four CD4+ subsets.

The chain combines TRBV28 with TRBJ2-1; 8 bases fit TRBD2. The sequenced sample consisted of naive CD4+ T cells from blood. The TCR was taken from a young man with type 1 diabetes. The CDR3 sequence: CASSLRLAGNNEQFF. In nucleotides, the CDR3 is TGTGCCAGCAGTTTAAGGCTAGCGGGTAACAATGAGCAGTTCTTC.